A single T cell receptor (beta chain) is shown here with its context. The source of the sample is a study of blood T cell repertoires in COVID-19. For the study at large: The samples span acute and convalescent COVID-19 from the United States, Italy and Spain.

Only in-frame clones appear in the TCRdb table, and some are missing; sequencing was by immunoSEQ multiplex PCR. The sample lists 90,000 to 120,000 clones, approximately 90% occurring once. The CDR3 sequence is 14 residues long. The V and J ends lost 6 bases and 1 base respectively, with 12 bases between them. Per the germline V gene, CDR1 is MNHEY and CDR2 is SVGAGI. The receptor was derived from a woman aged 80 or older with acute or convalescent COVID-19. V and J are TRBV6-5 and TRBJ1-1, with a possible D match to TRBD1 (6 bases). Sequenced input: peripheral blood. CDR3 protein: CASSHSGQNTEAFF. The CDR3 DNA sequence: TGTGCCAGCAGCCACTCGGGACAGAACACTGAAGCTTTCTTT.